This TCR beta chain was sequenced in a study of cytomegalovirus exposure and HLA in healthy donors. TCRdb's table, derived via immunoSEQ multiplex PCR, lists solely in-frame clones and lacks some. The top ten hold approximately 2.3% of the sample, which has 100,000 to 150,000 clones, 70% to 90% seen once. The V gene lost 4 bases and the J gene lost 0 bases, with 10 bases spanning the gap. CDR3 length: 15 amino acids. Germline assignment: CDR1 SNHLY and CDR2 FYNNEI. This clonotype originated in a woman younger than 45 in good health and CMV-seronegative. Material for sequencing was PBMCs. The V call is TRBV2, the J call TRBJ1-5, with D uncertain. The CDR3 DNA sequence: TGTGCCAGCAGTGTATCTCAGATTAGCAATCAGCCCCAGCATTTT. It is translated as CASSVSQISNQPQHF.